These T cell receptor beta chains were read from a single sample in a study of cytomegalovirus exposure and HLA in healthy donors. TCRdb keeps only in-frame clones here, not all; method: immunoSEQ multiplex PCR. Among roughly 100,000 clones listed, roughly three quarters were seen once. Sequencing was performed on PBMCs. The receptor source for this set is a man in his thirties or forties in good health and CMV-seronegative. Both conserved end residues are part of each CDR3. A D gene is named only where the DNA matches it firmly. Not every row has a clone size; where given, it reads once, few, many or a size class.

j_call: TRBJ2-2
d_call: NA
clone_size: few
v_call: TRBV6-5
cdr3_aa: CASSYVPQLGELFF
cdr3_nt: TGTGCCAGCAGTTACGTCCCACAGCTTGGGGAGCTGTTTTTT

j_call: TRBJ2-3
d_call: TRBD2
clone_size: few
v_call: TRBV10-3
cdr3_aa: CAISTSSGRGTDTQYF
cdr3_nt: TGTGCCATCAGTACCTCTAGCGGGAGGGGCACAGATACGCAGTATTTT

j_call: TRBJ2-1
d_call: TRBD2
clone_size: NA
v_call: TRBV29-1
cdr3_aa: CSIRTSGYNEQFF
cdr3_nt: TGCAGCATTCGGACTAGCGGCTACAATGAGCAGTTCTTC

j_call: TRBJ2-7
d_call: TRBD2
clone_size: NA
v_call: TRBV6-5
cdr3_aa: CASSSLGGRQYYEQYF
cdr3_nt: TGTGCCAGCAGTTCCCTCGGCGGGAGACAATACTACGAGCAGTACTTC

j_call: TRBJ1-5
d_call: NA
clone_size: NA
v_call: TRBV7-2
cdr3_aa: CASSLALNSNQPQHF
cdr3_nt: TGTGCCAGCAGCTTAGCCCTTAATAGCAATCAGCCCCAGCATTTT

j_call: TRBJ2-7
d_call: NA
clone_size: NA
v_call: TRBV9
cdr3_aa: CASSVETGGGTYEQYF
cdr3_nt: TGTGCCAGCAGCGTAGAAACCGGGGGAGGCACCTACGAGCAGTACTTC

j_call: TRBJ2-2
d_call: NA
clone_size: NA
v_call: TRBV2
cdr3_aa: CASSPLGPTNTGELFF
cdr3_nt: TGTGCCAGCAGTCCGTTGGGGCCCACGAACACCGGGGAGCTGTTTTTT

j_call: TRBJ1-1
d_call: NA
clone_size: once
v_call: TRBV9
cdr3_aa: CASSVAQGNTEAFF
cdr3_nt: TGTGCCAGCAGCGTAGCACAGGGGAACACTGAAGCTTTCTTT

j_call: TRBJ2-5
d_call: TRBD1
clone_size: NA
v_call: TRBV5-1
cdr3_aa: CASSVTNPPGQGAGETQYF
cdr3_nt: TGCGCCAGCAGCGTGACCAACCCTCCGGGACAGGGGGCAGGAGAGACCCAGTACTTC

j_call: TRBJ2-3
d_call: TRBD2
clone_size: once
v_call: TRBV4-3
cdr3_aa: CASSQDVRAGAPYF
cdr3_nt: TGCGCCAGCAGCCAAGATGTGCGGGCGGGAGCCCCGTATTTT

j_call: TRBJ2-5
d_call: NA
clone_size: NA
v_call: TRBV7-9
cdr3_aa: CASTPSTSEAQYF
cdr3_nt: TGTGCCAGCACCCCATCCACATCGGAGGCCCAGTACTTC

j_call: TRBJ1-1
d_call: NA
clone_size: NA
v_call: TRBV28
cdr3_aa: CASSLWGGPTEAFF
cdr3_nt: TGTGCCAGCAGTTTATGGGGGGGGCCGACTGAAGCTTTCTTT

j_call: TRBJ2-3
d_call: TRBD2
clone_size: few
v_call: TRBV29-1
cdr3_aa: CSVAVLAKSLSTDTQYF
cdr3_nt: TGCAGCGTTGCGGTACTAGCGAAGAGTCTTAGCACAGATACGCAGTATTTT

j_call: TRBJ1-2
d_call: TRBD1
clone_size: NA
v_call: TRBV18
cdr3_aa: CASSPTYQDRGTSRYGYTF
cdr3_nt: TGTGCCAGCTCACCAACCTACCAGGACAGGGGGACCTCTCGCTATGGCTACACCTTC

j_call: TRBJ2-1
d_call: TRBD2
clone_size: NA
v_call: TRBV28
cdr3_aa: CASGLAGSSYNEQFF
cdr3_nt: TGTGCCAGCGGCCTAGCGGGTAGCTCCTACAATGAGCAGTTCTTC

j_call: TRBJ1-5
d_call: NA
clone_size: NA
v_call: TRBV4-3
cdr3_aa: CASSQGFGYSNQPQHF
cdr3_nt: TGCGCCAGCAGCCAAGGGTTCGGGTATAGCAATCAGCCCCAGCATTTT

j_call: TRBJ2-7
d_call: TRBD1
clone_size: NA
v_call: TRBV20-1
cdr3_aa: CSAPDRGEQYF
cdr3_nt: TGCAGTGCTCCCGACAGGGGCGAGCAGTACTTC

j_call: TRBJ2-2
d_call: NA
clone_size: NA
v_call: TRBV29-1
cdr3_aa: CSVLARANTGELFF
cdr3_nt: TGCAGCGTTCTTGCCAGGGCGAACACCGGGGAGCTGTTTTTT

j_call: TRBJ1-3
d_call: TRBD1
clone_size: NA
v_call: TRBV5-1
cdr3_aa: CASSLQGNGGNTIYF
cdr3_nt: TGCGCCAGCAGCCTACAGGGGAATGGTGGAAACACCATATATTTT

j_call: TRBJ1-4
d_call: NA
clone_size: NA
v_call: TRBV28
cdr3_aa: CASSEGGNEKLFF
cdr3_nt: TGTGCCAGCAGTGAAGGGGGTAATGAAAAACTGTTTTTT

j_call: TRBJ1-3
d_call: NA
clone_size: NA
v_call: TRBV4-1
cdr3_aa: CASSQGAGAGNTIYF
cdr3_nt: TGCGCCAGCAGCCAAGGCGCAGGGGCTGGAAACACCATATATTTT

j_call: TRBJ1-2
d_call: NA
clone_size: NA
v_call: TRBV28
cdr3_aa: CASRPGRGTYYGYTF
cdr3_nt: TGTGCCAGCAGACCTGGACGGGGAACCTACTATGGCTACACCTTC

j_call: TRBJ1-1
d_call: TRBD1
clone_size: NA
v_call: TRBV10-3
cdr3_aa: CAINPLGTGGFAEAFF
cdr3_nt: TGTGCAATCAACCCCCTTGGGACAGGGGGATTCGCTGAAGCTTTCTTT

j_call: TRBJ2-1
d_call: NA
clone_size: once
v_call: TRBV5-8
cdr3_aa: CASSLTGSTAFF
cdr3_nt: TGTGCCAGCAGCTTAACCGGGTCCACGGCGTTCTTC

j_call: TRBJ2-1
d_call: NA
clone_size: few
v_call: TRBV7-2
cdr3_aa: CASSLAGAGYNEQFF
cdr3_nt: TGTGCCAGCAGCTTAGCGGGGGCTGGTTACAATGAGCAGTTCTTC

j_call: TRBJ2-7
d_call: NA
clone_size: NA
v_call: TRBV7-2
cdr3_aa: CASSLHSGSYEQYF
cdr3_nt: TGTGCCAGCAGCTTGCACTCAGGCTCCTACGAGCAGTACTTC

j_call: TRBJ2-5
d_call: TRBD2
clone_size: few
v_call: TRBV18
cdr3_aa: CASSPQAGATETQYF
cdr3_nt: TGTGCCAGCTCACCACAAGCGGGAGCAACAGAGACCCAGTACTTC

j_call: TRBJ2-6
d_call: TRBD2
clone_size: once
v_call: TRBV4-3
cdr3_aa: CASSQVTTSGTGANVLTF
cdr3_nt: TGCGCCAGCAGCCAAGTAACCACTAGCGGGACCGGGGCCAACGTCCTGACTTTC

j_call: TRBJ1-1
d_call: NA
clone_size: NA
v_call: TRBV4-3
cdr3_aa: CASSQDFTGRTEAFF
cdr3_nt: TGCGCCAGCAGCCAAGATTTTACAGGGAGAACTGAAGCTTTCTTT

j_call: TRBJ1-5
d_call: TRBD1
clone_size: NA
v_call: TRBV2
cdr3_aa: CASTGTGSGNQPQHF
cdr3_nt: TGTGCCAGTACCGGGACAGGGAGTGGCAATCAGCCCCAGCATTTT

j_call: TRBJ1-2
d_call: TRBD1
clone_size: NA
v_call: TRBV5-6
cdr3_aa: CASSLRQGVYGYTF
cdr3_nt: TGTGCCAGCAGCCTACGGCAGGGGGTATATGGCTACACCTTC

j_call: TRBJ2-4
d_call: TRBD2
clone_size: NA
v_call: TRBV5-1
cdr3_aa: CASSRGLAGGGNIQYF
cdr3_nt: TGCGCCAGCAGCCGGGGACTAGCGGGAGGCGGGAACATTCAGTACTTC

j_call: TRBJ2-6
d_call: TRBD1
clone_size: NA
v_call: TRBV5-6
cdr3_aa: CASRRTGESSGANVLTF
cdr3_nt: TGTGCCAGCAGGCGGACAGGGGAAAGCTCTGGGGCCAACGTCCTGACTTTC

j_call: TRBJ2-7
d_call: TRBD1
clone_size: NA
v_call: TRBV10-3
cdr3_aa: CAISAGGYEQYF
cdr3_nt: TGTGCCATCAGTGCAGGGGGTTACGAGCAGTACTTC

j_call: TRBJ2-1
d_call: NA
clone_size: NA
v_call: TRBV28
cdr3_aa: CASRNRVPYNEQFF
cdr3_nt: TGTGCCAGCAGAAACAGGGTCCCCTACAATGAGCAGTTCTTC

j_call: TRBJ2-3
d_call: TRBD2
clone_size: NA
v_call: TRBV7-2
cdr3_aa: CASSQTSWDTQYF
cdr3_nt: TGTGCCAGCAGCCAGACTAGCTGGGATACGCAGTATTTT

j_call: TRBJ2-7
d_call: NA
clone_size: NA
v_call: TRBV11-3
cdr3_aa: CASSLETRSEQYF
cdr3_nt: TGTGCCAGCAGCTTAGAAACCCGGTCCGAGCAGTACTTC

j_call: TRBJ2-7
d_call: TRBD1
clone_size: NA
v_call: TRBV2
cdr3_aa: CASSDSGTGRSYEQYF
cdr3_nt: TGTGCCAGCAGTGATTCCGGGACAGGGCGCTCCTACGAGCAGTACTTC

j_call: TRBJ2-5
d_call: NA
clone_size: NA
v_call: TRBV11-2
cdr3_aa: CASSLDMWEVLTETQYF
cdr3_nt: TGTGCCAGCAGCTTAGATATGTGGGAGGTGTTGACGGAGACCCAGTACTTC

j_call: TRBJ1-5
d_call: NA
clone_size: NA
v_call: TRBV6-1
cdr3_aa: CASSVRADGGNQPQHF
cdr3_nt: TGTGCCAGCAGTGTACGGGCCGACGGGGGCAATCAGCCCCAGCATTTT

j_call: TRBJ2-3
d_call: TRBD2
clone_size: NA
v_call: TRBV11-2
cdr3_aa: CASSLGLAGAVDTQYF
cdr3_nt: TGTGCCAGCAGCCTAGGCCTAGCGGGAGCGGTAGATACGCAGTATTTT

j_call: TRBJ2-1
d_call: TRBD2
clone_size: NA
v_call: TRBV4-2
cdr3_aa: CASSQGRGAGGFDEQFF
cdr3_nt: TGTGCCAGCAGCCAAGGACGAGGGGCGGGAGGATTCGATGAGCAGTTCTTC